This entry is about one TCR beta chain. Its antigen is not known. A second PCR, run for roughly 7 to 12 cycles, used a sample-barcoded 5' primer plus a J-beta primer mix. Via MiXCR, TCRdb re-called the 5' RACE reads, giving one row per CDR3 protein. Of around 1,600,000 distinct CDR3 sequences listed, about 45% are singletons. Every donor provided 8.5 to 10 milliliters of peripheral blood. This record comes from a study of blood T cells in healthy people across ages. At the level of the study: Through template switching, about one barcoded beta molecule was captured per two T cells, as measured in model experiments.

Findings of the study overall: Age showed a roughly linear inverse relationship with TCR beta diversity per million T cells. Changes in expanded clonotypes were possibly confounded, as the CMV status of donors was unknown.

Per the germline V gene, CDR1 is MNHEY and CDR2 is SVGEGT. The V gene end was trimmed by 2 bases and the J gene end by 13 bases; junction bases not matched to a gene: 2. The CDR3 extends over 12 amino acids. This TCR was sampled from a woman under 30 in good health. The chain carries TRBV6-2 or TRBV6-3 and TRBJ1-6; TRBD1 matches at 7 bases. The sequenced material came from blood. CDR3 sequence reads: CASSYGRGPLHF. The CDR3 DNA sequence: TGTGCCAGCAGTTACGGCAGGGGGCCCCTCCACTTT.